This TCR beta chain was profiled in a study of shared clonotypes between healthy human individuals. Study-level background: The plates for each donor numbered three CD4 naive, three CD4 memory, two CD8 naive and one CD8 memory.

Sorted-subset replicate PCR reactions contained approximately 190 ng DNA, corresponding to approximately 30,000 T cell genomes. Clones were sequenced by immunoSEQ multiplex PCR, and TCRdb holds only the in-frame ones, with some missing. The sample carries 550,000 to 850,000 clones, roughly 72% recorded once. The CDR3 length is 12 residues. Trimming took off 6 bases at V and 1 base at J, with 5 bases between the two ends. Germline CDR1 MDHEN, CDR2 SYDVKM. Memory CD4+ cells were the fraction left after CD45RA+ naive selection. Material for sequencing was memory CD4+ T cells sorted from blood. Noted subset: CD45RA-negative fraction. This TCR came from a woman in her 30s in good health. The chain uses TRBV28 and TRBJ2-3, with no clear D. Written as DNA, the CDR3 is TGTGCCAGCAGACACCGCACAGATACGCAGTATTTT. Protein sequence: CASRHRTDTQYF.